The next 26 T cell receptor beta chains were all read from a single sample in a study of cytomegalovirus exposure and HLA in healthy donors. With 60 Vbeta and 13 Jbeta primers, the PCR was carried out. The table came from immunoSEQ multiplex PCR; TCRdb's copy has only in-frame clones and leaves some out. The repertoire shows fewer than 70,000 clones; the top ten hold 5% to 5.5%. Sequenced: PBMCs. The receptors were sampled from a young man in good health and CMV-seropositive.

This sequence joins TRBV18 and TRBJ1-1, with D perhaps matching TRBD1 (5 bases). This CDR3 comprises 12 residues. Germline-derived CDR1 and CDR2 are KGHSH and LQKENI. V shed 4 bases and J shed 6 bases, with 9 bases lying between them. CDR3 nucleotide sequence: TGTGCCAGCTCACTACAGGCTCCTGAAGCTTTCTTT. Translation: CASSLQAPEAFF.

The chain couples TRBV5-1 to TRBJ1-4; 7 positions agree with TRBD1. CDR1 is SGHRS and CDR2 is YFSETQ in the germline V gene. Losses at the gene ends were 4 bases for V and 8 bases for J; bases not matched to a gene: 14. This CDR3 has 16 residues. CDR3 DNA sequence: TGCGCCAGCAGCCGATCGCTAAGGGACAGTGGGGAAAAACTGTTTTTT. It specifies CASSRSLRDSGEKLFF.

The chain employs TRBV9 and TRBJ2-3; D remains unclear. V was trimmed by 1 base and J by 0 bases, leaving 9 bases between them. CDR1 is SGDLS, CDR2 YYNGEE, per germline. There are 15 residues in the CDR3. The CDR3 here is CASSVYDSSTDTQYF. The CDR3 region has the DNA TGTGCCAGCAGCGTATACGACTCTAGCACAGATACGCAGTATTTT.

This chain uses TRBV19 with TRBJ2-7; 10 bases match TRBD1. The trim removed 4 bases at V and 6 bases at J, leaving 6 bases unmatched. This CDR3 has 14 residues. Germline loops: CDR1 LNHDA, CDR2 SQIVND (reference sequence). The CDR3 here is CASSKLGTGVEQYF. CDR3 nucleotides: TGTGCCAGTAGTAAACTGGGGACAGGGGTCGAGCAGTACTTC.

The CDR3 coding sequence is TGTGCCAGCAGCCCAAGACAGGGAACTGAAGCTTTCTTT. Its protein product is CASSPRQGTEAFF. The chain recombines TRBV7-9 with TRBJ1-1; 7 nucleotides line up with TRBD1. With 5 bases clipped from V and 5 bases from J, the junction kept 5 bases outside the gene matches. Germline CDR1 and CDR2: SEHNR and FQNEAQ (reference sequence). The CDR3 extends over 13 amino acids.

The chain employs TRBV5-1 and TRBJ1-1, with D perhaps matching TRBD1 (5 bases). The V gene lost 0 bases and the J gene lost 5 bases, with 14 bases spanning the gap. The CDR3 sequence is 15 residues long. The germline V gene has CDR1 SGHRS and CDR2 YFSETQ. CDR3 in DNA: TGCGCCAGCAGCTTGGGGCCAGGGTCTTTAACTGAAGCTTTCTTT. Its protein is CASSLGPGSLTEAFF.

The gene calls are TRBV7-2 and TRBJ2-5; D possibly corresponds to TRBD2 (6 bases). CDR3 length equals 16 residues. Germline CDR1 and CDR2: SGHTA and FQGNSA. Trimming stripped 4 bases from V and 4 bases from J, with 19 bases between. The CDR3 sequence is CASSSQYTGGGETQYF. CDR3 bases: TGTGCCAGCAGCTCACAATACACTGGGGGAGGAGAGACCCAGTACTTC.

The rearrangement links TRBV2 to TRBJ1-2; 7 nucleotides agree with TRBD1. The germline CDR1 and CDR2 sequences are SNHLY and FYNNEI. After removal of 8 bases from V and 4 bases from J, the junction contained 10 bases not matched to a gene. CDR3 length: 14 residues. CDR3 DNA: TGTGCCAGCGGACTGCAGACAGGGAGCTATGGCTACACCTTC. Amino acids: CASGLQTGSYGYTF.

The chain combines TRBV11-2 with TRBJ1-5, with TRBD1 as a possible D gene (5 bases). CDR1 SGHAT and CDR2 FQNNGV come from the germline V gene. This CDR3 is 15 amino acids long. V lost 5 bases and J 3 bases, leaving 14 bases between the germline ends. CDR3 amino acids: CASSPLSGYNQPQHF. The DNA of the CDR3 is TGTGCCAGCAGCCCCCTTTCAGGGTACAATCAGCCCCAGCATTTT.

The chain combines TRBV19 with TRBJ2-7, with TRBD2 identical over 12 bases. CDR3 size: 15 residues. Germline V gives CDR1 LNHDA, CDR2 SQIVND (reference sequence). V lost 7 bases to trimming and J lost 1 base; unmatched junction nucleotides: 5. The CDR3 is CASTPGLAGSYEQYF. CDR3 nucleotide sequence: TGTGCCAGTACCCCAGGACTAGCGGGATCCTACGAGCAGTACTTC. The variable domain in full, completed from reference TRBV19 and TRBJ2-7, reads DGGITQSPKYLFRKEGQNVTLSCEQNLNHDAMYWYRQDPGQGLRLIYYSQIVNDFQKGDIAEGYSVSREKKESFPLTVTSAQKNPTAFYLCASTPGLAGSYEQYFGPGTRLTVT.

DNA for the CDR3: TGCGCCAGCAGCCTGACAGGGGGGGAGACCCAGTACTTC. Translated, it gives CASSLTGGETQYF. V gene TRBV4-1 combines with J gene TRBJ2-5; 9 nucleotides agree with TRBD1. The V gene's germline CDR1 is MGHRA and CDR2 YSYEKL. This CDR3 region has 13 residues. V shed 4 bases, J shed 5 bases, and the junction held 2 bases outside the gene matches.

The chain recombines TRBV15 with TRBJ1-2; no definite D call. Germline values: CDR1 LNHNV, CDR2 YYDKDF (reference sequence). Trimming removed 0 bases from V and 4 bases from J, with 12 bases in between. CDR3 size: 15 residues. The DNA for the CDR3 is TGTGCCACCAGCAGAGATGAGGGCACCGTCTATGGCTACACCTTC. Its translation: CATSRDEGTVYGYTF.

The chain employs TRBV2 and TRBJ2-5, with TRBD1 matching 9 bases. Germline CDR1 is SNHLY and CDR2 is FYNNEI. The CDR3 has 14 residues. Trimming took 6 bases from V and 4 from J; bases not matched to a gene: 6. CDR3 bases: TGTGCCAGCAGCGCGACAGGGGGGGGAGAGACCCAGTACTTC. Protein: CASSATGGGETQYF.

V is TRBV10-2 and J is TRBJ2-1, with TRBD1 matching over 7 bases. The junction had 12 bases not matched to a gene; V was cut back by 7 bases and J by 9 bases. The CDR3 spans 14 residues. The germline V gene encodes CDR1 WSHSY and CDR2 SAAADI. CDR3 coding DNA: TGCGCCAGCATCCAAGGACAGGCTAGCACTGAGCAGTTCTTC. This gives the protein CASIQGQASTEQFF.

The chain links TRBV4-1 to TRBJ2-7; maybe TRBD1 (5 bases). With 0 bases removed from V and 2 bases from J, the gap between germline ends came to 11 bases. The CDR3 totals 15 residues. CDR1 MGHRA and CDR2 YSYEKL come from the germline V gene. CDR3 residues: CASSQEWTNTYEQYF. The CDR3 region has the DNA TGCGCCAGCAGCCAAGAATGGACAAATACCTACGAGCAGTACTTC.

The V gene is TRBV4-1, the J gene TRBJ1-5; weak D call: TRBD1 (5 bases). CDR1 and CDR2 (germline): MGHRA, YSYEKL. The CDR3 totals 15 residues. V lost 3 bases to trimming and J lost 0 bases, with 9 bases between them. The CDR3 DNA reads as TGCGCCAGCAGCCAGGGGGACTTTAGCAATCAGCCCCAGCATTTT. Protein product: CASSQGDFSNQPQHF.

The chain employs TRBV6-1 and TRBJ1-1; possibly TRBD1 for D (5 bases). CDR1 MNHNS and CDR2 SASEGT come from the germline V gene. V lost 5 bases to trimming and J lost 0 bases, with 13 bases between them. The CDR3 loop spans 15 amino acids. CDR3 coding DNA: TGTGCCAGCAGTCTCAGACAGTTATTGAACACTGAAGCTTTCTTT. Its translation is CASSLRQLLNTEAFF.

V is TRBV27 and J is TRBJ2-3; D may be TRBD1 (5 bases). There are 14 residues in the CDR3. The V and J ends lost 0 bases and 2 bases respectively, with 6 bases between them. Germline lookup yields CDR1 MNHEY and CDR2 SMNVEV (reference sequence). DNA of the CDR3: TGTGCCAGCAGTTTATCAGGGGCCACAGATACGCAGTATTTT. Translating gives CASSLSGATDTQYF.

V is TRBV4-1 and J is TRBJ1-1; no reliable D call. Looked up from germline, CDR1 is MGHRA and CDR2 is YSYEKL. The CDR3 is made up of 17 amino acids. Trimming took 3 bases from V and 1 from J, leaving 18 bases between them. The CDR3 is CASSHLDGQRENTEAFF. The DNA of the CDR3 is TGCGCCAGCAGCCATCTAGACGGCCAGAGGGAGAACACTGAAGCTTTCTTT.

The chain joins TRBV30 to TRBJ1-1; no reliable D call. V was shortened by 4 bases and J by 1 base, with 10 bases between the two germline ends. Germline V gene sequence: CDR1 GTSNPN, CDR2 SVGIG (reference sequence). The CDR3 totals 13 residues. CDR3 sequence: CAWKEDANTEAFF. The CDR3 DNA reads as TGTGCCTGGAAGGAGGACGCGAACACTGAAGCTTTCTTT.

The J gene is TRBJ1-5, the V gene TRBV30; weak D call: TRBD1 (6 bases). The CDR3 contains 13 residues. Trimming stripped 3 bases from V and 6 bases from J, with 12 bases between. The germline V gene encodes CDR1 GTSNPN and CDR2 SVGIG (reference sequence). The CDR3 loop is CAWSDKGGQPQHF. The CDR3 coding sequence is TGTGCCTGGAGCGACAAAGGGGGTCAGCCCCAGCATTTT.

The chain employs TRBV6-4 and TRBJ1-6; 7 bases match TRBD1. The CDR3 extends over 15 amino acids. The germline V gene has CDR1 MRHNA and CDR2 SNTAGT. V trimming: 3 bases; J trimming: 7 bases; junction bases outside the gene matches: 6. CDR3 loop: CASSEAGDSNSPLHF. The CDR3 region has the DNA TGTGCCAGCAGTGAGGCTGGGGACAGCAATTCACCCCTCCACTTT.

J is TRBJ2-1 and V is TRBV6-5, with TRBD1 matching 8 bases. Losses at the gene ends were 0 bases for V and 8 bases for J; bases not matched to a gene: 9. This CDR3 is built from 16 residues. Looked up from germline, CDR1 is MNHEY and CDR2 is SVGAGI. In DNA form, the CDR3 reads TGTGCCAGCAGTTACTCGATCATTCGACAGGGGTATGAGCAGTTCTTC. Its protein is CASSYSIIRQGYEQFF.

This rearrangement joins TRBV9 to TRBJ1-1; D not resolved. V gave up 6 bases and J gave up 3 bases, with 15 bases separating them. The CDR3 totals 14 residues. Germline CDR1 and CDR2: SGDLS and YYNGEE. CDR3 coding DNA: TGTGCCAGCACCTCGGGTTCGTTGGACACTGAAGCTTTCTTT. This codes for CASTSGSLDTEAFF. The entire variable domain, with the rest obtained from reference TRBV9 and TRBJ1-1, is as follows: DSGVTQTPKHLITATGQRVTLRCSPRSGDLSVYWYQQSLDQGLQFLIQYYNGEERAKGNILERFSAQQFPDLHSELNLSSLELGDSALYFCASTSGSLDTEAFFGQGTRLTVV.

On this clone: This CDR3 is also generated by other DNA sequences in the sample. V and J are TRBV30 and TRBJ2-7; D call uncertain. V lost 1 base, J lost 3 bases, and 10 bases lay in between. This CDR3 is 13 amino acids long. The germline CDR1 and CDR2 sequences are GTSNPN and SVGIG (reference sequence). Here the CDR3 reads CAWSALLNYEQYF. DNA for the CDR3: TGTGCCTGGAGTGCACTTTTAAACTACGAGCAGTACTTC.

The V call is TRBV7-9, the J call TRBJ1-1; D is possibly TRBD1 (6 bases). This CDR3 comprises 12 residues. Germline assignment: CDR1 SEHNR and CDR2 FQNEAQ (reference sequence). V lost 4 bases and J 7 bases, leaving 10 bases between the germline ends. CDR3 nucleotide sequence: TGTGCCAGCAGCTCAACAGGGCGTGAAGCTTTCTTT. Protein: CASSSTGREAFF.